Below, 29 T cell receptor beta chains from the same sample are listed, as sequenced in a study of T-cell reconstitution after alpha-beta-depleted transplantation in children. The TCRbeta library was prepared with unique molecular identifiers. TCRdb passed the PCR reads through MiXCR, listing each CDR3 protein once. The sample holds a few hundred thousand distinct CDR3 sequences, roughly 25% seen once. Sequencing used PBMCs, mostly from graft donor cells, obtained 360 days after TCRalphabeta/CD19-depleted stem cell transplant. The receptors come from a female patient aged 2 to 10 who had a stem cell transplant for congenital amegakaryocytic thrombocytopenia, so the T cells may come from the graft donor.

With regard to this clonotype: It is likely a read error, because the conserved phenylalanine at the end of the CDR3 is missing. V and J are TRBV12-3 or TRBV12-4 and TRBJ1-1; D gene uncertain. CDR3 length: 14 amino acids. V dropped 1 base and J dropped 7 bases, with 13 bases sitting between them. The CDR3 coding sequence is TGTGCCAGCAGTTTAGGGCCAGGCGTAATTGAAGCTTTCTCT. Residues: CASSLGPGVIEAFS.

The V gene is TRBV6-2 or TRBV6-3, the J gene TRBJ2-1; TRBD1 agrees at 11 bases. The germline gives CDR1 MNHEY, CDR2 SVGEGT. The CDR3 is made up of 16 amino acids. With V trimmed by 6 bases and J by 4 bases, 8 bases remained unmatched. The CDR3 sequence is CASSPGTGGPYNEQFF. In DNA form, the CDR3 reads TGTGCCAGCAGCCCCGGGACAGGGGGTCCTTACAATGAGCAGTTCTTC.

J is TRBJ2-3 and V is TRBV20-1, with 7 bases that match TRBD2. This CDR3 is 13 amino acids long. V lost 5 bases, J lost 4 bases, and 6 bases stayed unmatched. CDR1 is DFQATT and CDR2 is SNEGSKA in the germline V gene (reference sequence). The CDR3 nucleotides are TGCAGTGCTCAGAGCGGGATGGCAGATACGCAGTATTTT. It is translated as CSAQSGMADTQYF.

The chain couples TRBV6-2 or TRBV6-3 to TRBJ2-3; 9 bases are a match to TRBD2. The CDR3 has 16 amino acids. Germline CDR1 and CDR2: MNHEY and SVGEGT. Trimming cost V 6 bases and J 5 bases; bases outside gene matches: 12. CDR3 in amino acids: CASRHLGPSGKDTQYF. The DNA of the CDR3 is TGTGCCAGCAGACACCTCGGCCCTAGCGGGAAAGATACGCAGTATTTT.

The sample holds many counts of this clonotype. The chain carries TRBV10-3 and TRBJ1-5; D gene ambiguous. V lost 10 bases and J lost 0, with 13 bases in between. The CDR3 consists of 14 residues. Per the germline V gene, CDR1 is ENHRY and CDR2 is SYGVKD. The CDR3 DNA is TGTGCCACCCGGACCGAATATAGCAATCAGCCCCAGCATTTT. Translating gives CATRTEYSNQPQHF.

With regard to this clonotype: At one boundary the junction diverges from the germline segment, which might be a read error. This chain's CDR3 is CASSQDSGRCAF. The CDR3 nucleotides read TGTGCCAGCAGCCAAGATTCGGGGAGGTGCGCCTTC. The genes are TRBV4-2 and TRBJ1-2, with D unresolved. From germline, CDR1 is LGHNA and CDR2 YNFKEQ. This CDR3 has 12 residues.

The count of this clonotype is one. The CDR3 sequence is CAISVRDRGSLGYTF. DNA of the CDR3: TGTGCCATCAGTGTTAGGGACAGGGGATCACTCGGCTACACCTTC. This chain joins TRBV10-3 and TRBJ1-2; 10 nucleotides agree with TRBD1. Germline assignment: CDR1 ENHRY and CDR2 SYGVKD. The CDR3 length is 15 residues. V lost 4 bases, J lost 8 bases, and 10 bases stayed unmatched.

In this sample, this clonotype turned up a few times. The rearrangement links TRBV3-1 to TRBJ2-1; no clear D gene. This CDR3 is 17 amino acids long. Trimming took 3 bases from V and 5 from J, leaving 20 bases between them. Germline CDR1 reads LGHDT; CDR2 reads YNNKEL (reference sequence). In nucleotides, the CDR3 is TGTGCCAGCAGCCACAGCCGCGCGGCCTGGGAAAACAATGAGCAGTTCTTC. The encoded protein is CASSHSRAAWENNEQFF.

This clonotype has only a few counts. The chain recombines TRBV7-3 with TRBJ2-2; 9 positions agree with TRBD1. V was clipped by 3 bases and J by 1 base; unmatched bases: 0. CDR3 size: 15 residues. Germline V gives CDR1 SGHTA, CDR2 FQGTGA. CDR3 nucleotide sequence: TGTGCCAGCAGCTTGGACAGGGGGAACACCGGGGAGCTGTTTTTT. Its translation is CASSLDRGNTGELFF.

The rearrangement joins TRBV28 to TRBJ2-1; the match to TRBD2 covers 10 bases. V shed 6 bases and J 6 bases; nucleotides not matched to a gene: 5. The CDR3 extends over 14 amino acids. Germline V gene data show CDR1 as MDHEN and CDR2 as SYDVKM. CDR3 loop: CASRVLAGFNEQFF. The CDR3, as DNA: TGTGCCAGCAGGGTACTAGCGGGATTCAATGAGCAGTTCTTC.

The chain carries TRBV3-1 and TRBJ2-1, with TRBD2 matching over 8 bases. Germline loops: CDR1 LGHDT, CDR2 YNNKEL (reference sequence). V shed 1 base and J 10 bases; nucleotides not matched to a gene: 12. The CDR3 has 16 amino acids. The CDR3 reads CASSQGCAGGRWEQFF. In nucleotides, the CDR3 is TGTGCCAGCAGCCAAGGGTGCGCGGGAGGCCGGTGGGAGCAGTTCTTC.

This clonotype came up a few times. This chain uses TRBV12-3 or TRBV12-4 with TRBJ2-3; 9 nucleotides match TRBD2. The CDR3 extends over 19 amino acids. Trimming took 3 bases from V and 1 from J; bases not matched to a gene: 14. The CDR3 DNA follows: TGTGCCAGCAGTTTGGTCACATGGGCTAGCGGGACTGGCACAGATACGCAGTATTTT. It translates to CASSLVTWASGTGTDTQYF.

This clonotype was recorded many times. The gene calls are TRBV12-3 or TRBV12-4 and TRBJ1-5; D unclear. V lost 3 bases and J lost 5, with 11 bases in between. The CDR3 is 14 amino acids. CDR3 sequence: CASSFFGVDQPQHF. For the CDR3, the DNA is TGTGCCAGCAGTTTCTTCGGGGTTGATCAGCCCCAGCATTTT.

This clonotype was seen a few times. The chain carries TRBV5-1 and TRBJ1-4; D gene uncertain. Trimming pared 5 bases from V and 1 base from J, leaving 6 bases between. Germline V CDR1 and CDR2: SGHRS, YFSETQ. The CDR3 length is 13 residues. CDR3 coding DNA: TGCGCCAGCAGTGAGAAAACTAATGAAAAACTGTTTTTT. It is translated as CASSEKTNEKLFF.

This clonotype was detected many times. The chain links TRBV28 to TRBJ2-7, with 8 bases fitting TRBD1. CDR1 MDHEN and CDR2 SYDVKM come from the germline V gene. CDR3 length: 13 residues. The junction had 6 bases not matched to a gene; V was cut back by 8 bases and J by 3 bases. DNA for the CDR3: TGTGCCAGCCTAGACGGACAGGGCTACGAGCAGTACTTC. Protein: CASLDGQGYEQYF.

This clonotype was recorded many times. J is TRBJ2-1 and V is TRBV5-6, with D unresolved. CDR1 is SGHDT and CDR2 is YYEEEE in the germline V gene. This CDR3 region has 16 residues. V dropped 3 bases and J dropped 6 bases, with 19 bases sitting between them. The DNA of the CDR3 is TGTGCCAGCAGCTCAAAACGGCGACTCGGTTCCAATGAGCAGTTCTTC. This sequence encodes CASSSKRRLGSNEQFF.

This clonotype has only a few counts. CDR3 in amino acids: CSARGPGQGFNEQFF. CDR3 in DNA: TGCAGTGCTAGAGGCCCGGGACAGGGGTTCAATGAGCAGTTCTTC. This chain links TRBV20-1 with TRBJ2-1; TRBD1 aligns across 10 bases. V trimming: 1 base; J trimming: 6 bases; junction bases outside the gene matches: 6. The CDR3 is 15 residues long. Germline V CDR1 and CDR2: DFQATT, SNEGSKA (reference sequence).

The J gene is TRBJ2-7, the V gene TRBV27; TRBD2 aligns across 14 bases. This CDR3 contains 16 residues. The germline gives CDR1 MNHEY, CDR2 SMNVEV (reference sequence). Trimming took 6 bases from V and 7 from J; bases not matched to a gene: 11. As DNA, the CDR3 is TGTGCCAGCAGCCCCCGACTAGCGGGAGGGCCGGGGGAGCAGTACTTC. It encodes CASSPRLAGGPGEQYF.

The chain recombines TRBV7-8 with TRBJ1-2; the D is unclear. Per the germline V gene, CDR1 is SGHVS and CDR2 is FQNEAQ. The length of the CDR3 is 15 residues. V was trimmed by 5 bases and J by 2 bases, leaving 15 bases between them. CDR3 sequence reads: CASSLNRRWNYGYTF. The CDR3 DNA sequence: TGTGCCAGCAGCCTAAATCGACGGTGGAACTATGGCTACACCTTC.

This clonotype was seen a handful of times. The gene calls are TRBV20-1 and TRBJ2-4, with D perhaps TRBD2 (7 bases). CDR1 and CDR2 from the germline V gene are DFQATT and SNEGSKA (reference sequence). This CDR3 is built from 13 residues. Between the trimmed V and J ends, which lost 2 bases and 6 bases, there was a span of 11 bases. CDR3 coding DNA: TGCAGTGCTAGAAACGGGGGGCGAAACATTCAGTACTTC. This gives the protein CSARNGGRNIQYF.

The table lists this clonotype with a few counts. The CDR3 sequence is CSASPDSSSYNEQFF. The CDR3 bases are TGCAGTGCTAGCCCGGACTCCTCCTCCTACAATGAGCAGTTCTTC. This chain links TRBV20-1 with TRBJ2-1; a possible D gene is TRBD2 (5 bases). The V end was cut by 3 bases, the J end by 0 bases, with 12 bases between. Germline V CDR1 and CDR2: DFQATT, SNEGSKA (reference sequence). The CDR3 consists of 15 residues.

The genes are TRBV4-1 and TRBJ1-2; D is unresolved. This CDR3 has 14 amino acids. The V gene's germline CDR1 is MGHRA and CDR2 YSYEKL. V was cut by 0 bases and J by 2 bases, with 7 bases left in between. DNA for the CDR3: TGCGCCAGCAGCCAAGAGAGTCTCAACTATGGCTACACCTTC. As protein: CASSQESLNYGYTF.

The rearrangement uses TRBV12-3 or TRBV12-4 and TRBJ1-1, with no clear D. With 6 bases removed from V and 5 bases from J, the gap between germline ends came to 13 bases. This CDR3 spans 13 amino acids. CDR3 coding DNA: TGTGCCAGCAGAGCCGTCCGGGGAACTGAAGCTTTCTTT. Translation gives CASRAVRGTEAFF.

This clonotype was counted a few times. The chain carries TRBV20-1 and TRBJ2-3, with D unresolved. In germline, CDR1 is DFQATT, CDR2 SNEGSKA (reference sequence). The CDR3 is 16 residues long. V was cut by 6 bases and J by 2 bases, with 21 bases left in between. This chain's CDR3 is CSAFSPGRRSTDTQYF. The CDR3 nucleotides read TGCAGTGCATTTTCCCCCGGTAGACGATCCACAGATACGCAGTATTTT.

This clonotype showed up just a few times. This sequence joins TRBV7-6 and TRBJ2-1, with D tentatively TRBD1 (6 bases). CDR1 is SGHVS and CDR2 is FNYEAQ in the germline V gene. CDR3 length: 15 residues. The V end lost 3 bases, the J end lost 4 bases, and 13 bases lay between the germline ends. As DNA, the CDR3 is TGTGCCAGCAGCTTGACAGGCTCCAATTACAATGAGCAGTTCTTC. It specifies CASSLTGSNYNEQFF.

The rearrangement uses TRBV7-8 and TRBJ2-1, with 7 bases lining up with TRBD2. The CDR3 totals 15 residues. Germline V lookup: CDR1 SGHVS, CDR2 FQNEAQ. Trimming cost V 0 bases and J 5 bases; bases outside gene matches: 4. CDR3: CASSLAAGVHNEQFF. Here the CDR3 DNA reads TGTGCCAGCAGCTTAGCTGCGGGGGTCCACAATGAGCAGTTCTTC.

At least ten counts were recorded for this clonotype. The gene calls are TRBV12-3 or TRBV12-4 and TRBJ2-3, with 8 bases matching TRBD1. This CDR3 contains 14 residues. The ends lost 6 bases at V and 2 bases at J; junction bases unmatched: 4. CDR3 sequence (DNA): TGTGCCAGCAGCGACAGGGGATACACAGATACGCAGTATTTT. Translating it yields CASSDRGYTDTQYF.

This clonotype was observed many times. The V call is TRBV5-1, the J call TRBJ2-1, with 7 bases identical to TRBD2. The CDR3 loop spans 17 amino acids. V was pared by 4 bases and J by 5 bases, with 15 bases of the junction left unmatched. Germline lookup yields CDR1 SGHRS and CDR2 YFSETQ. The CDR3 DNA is TGCGCCAGCAGCGGCTCTAGCGGATCGAGGAGGGACAATGAGCAGTTCTTC. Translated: CASSGSSGSRRDNEQFF.

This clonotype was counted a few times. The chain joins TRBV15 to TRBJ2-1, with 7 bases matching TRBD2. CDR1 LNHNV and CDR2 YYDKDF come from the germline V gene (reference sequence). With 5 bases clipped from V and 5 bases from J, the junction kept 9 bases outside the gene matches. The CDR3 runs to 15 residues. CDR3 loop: CATSGAGGNNNEQFF. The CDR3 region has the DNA TGTGCCACCAGCGGGGCCGGGGGGAACAACAATGAGCAGTTCTTC.